A selection of T cell receptor beta chains follows, all from one sample in a study of blood T cell repertoires in COVID-19. Using immunoSEQ multiplex PCR, the repertoire was profiled, and TCRdb retains in-frame clones only, with some absent. The sample includes about 25,000 clones, roughly 91% of them seen just once. Material: peripheral blood. Every receptor here comes from a man aged 45-65 years with active COVID-19. The CDR3 runs from the conserved cysteine through the conserved F or W. D genes are given only for firm matches. The size of a clone is reported for some rows only, either as once, few or many, or as a class for expanded clones.

clone size,V gene,D gene,J gene,CDR3 protein,CDR3 DNA
-,TRBV12-3/TRBV12-4,-,TRBJ2-5,CASSFERETQYF,TGTGCCAGCAGTTTCGAGCGAGAGACCCAGTACTTC
-,TRBV27,TRBD2,TRBJ2-3,CASSRLAEIGTDTQYF,TGTGCCAGCAGTCGACTAGCGGAAATCGGTACAGATACGCAGTATTTT
-,TRBV5-1,-,TRBJ2-3,CASSLVQASSTDTQYF,TGCGCCAGCAGCTTGGTGCAGGCGTCTAGCACAGATACGCAGTATTTT
once,TRBV7-8,TRBD1,TRBJ1-3,CAAVVGTGLAGNTIYF,TGTGCCGCGGTAGTCGGGACAGGGCTGGCTGGAAACACCATATATTTT
-,TRBV27,TRBD2,TRBJ2-1,CASGLGSAGNEQFF,TGTGCCAGCGGACTAGGGTCGGCGGGGAATGAGCAGTTCTTC
once,TRBV5-1,-,TRBJ2-1,CASSLRLGASLYNEQFF,TGCGCCAGCAGCCTGCGATTGGGGGCCTCGCTCTACAATGAGCAGTTCTTC
few,TRBV5-4,-,TRBJ1-6,CASSLDSSSYNSPLHF,TGTGCCAGCAGCTTAGACAGTAGCTCCTATAATTCACCCCTCCACTTT
-,TRBV6-5,TRBD1,TRBJ1-2,CASSKGAYYGYTF,TGTGCCAGCAGTAAGGGGGCCTACTATGGCTACACCTTC
-,TRBV2,-,TRBJ1-5,CASSLQFSNQPQHF,TGTGCCAGCAGTTTACAGTTTAGCAATCAGCCCCAGCATTTT
-,TRBV15,-,TRBJ2-1,CATSRVSNEQFF,TGTGCCACCAGCAGAGTGAGCAATGAGCAGTTCTTC
once,TRBV5-1,TRBD1,TRBJ1-2,CASSSSGDSVTGGYTF,TGCGCCAGCAGCTCTTCAGGGGACAGTGTCACCGGGGGCTACACCTTC
-,TRBV19,-,TRBJ2-7,CASSINRRDLYF,TGTGCCAGTAGTATAAATAGGAGGGACCTTTACTTC
-,TRBV5-1,TRBD1,TRBJ2-2,CASSSRQGWTGELFF,TGCGCCAGCAGCTCAAGACAGGGATGGACCGGGGAGCTGTTTTTT
-,TRBV7-9,-,TRBJ1-4,CASSSFREVEKLFF,TGTGCCAGCAGCTCATTCAGGGAGGTCGAAAAACTGTTTTTT
-,TRBV7-2,TRBD1,TRBJ2-3,CASSPGQEWATDTQYF,TGTGCCAGCAGCCCTGGACAGGAATGGGCCACAGATACGCAGTATTTT
-,TRBV18,-,TRBJ1-5,CASSPSGAGSQPQHF,TGTGCCAGCTCACCTTCAGGGGCAGGGTCGCAGCCCCAGCATTTT
-,TRBV6-5,TRBD2,TRBJ2-2,CASKGTTYTGELFF,TGTGCCAGCAAAGGGACTACCTACACCGGGGAGCTGTTTTTT
-,TRBV5-4,TRBD1,TRBJ1-6,CASSRTGSSYNSPLHF,TGTGCCAGCAGCCGGACAGGGAGCTCCTATAATTCACCCCTCCACTTT
-,TRBV5-6,TRBD1,TRBJ2-5,CASSLAVRLETGGETQYF,TGTGCCAGCAGCTTGGCGGTACGGTTGGAGACAGGGGGGGAGACCCAGTACTTC
-,TRBV9,TRBD2,TRBJ2-3,CASSVSGTSKDTQYF,TGTGCCAGCAGCGTGTCCGGGACTAGTAAGGATACGCAGTATTTT
-,TRBV29-1,-,TRBJ1-2,CSVEGTGGGYTF,TGCAGCGTTGAAGGTACAGGTGGCGGCTACACCTTC
-,TRBV19,TRBD1,TRBJ1-5,CASSMGQGSNQPQHF,TGTGCCAGTAGTATGGGACAGGGCAGCAATCAGCCCCAGCATTTT
-,TRBV6-5,-,TRBJ1-2,CASSKRGSYGYTF,TGTGCCAGCAGCAAACGGGGGAGTTATGGCTACACCTTC
-,TRBV25-1,TRBD1,TRBJ2-1,CASSESGDRSEQFF,TGTGCCAGCAGTGAATCGGGGGACAGGAGTGAGCAGTTCTTC
-,TRBV5-1,TRBD2,TRBJ2-1,CASSLGLAGGRRDEQFF,TGCGCCAGCAGCTTGGGACTAGCGGGGGGGCGTAGAGATGAGCAGTTCTTC
-,TRBV29-1,TRBD1,TRBJ1-5,CSVGQGMMGSNQPQHF,TGCAGCGTAGGACAGGGGATGATGGGGAGCAATCAGCCCCAGCATTTT
-,TRBV13,-,TRBJ2-1,CASSLAGISYNEQFF,TGTGCCAGCAGCTTAGCAGGGATTTCCTACAATGAGCAGTTCTTC
-,TRBV6-4,-,TRBJ1-1,CASSDRENTEAFF,TGTGCCAGCAGTGACCGGGAGAACACTGAAGCTTTCTTT
-,TRBV5-1,TRBD1,TRBJ1-4,CASSKQGVDGEKLFF,TGCGCCAGCAGCAAACAGGGGGTAGACGGCGAAAAACTGTTTTTT
-,TRBV10-3,-,TRBJ1-6,CAISEQSYNSPLHF,TGTGCCATCAGTGAACAGAGTTATAATTCACCCCTCCACTTT
-,TRBV6-7,-,TRBJ1-1,CASSYEKMVGDTEAFF,TGTGCCAGCAGTTACGAAAAAATGGTAGGGGATACTGAAGCTTTCTTT
-,TRBV28,-,TRBJ1-1,CASSAPRAEAFF,TGTGCCAGCTCCGCCCCCCGGGCTGAAGCTTTCTTT
-,TRBV2,-,TRBJ1-5,CASSRQGNQPQHF,TGTGCCAGCAGCCGACAGGGCAATCAGCCCCAGCATTTT
once,TRBV7-2,-,TRBJ2-3,CASSSADTQYF,TGTGCCAGCAGCTCGGCAGATACGCAGTATTTT
-,TRBV5-1,TRBD1,TRBJ2-5,CASSRRMTGTTETQYF,TGCGCCAGCAGCCGACGAATGACAGGGACCACGGAGACCCAGTACTTC
-,TRBV13,TRBD1,TRBJ2-5,CASSDRDRGKETQYF,TGTGCCAGCAGCGATAGGGACAGGGGGAAAGAGACCCAGTACTTC
-,TRBV7-9,-,TRBJ1-5,CASSFQLQGGSNQPQHF,TGTGCCAGCAGCTTTCAATTACAGGGTGGAAGCAATCAGCCCCAGCATTTT
-,TRBV5-8,TRBD2,TRBJ2-1,CASRTGGDHLNEQFF,TGTGCCAGCAGGACGGGGGGGGACCACCTCAATGAGCAGTTCTTC
-,TRBV24-1,-,TRBJ2-5,CATSDFGQGQETQYF,TGTGCCACCAGTGATTTTGGGCAGGGGCAAGAGACCCAGTACTTC
-,TRBV19,TRBD2,TRBJ2-2,CASSMSSGAAGELFF,TGTGCCAGTAGTATGTCTAGCGGGGCCGCCGGGGAGCTGTTTTTT
-,TRBV4-2,TRBD2,TRBJ2-7,CASSQRVGGYEQYF,TGTGCCAGCAGCCAAAGAGTCGGGGGGTACGAGCAGTACTTC
-,TRBV10-3,TRBD1,TRBJ1-5,CAIRGTVGNQPQHF,TGTGCCATCAGGGGGACAGTGGGTAATCAGCCCCAGCATTTT
-,TRBV12-5,-,TRBJ2-3,CASGPRVSLTDTQYF,TGTGCTAGTGGTCCGAGGGTTAGTTTAACAGATACGCAGTATTTT